These 5 T cell receptor beta chains came from one sample sequenced in a study of blood T cell repertoires in COVID-19. The protocol was immunoSEQ multiplex PCR, while the TCRdb copy is restricted to in-frame clones and leaves out a portion. There are some 120,000 clones in the sample; roughly 81% occur only once, and approximately 1.3% lies in the top ten. The sample consisted of peripheral blood. The receptors were gathered from a man aged 35 to 55 with acute or convalescent COVID-19.

The chain links TRBV10-2 to TRBJ2-7; a possible D gene is TRBD2 (6 bases). This CDR3 is built from 13 residues. Germline CDR1 is WSHSY and CDR2 is SAAADI. Trimming removed 7 bases from V and 2 bases from J, with 12 bases in between. In nucleotides, the CDR3 is TGCGCCAGCATGGCGGGGTCAGCCTACGAGCAGTACTTC. Translated, it gives CASMAGSAYEQYF.

A word on this clone: Different DNA sequences within this sample yield the same CDR3. J is TRBJ2-2 and V is TRBV2; 7 bases match TRBD1. Germline V CDR1 and CDR2: SNHLY, FYNNEI. Trimming removed 7 bases from V and 2 bases from J; junction bases left unmatched: 1. This CDR3 spans 13 amino acids. The CDR3 region is CASKGANTGELFF. CDR3 in DNA: TGTGCCAGCAAGGGGGCTAACACCGGGGAGCTGTTTTTT.

The rearrangement uses TRBV30 and TRBJ2-3; perhaps TRBD2 as D (5 bases). The CDR3 consists of 14 residues. CDR1 is GTSNPN and CDR2 is SVGIG in the germline V gene (reference sequence). The V gene lost 3 bases and the J gene lost 1 base, with 11 bases spanning the gap. The CDR3 reads CAWSRSGGTDTQYF. The CDR3 region has the DNA TGTGCCTGGAGCCGTTCCGGGGGCACAGATACGCAGTATTTT.

This clone showed up just a few times. This chain joins TRBV6-5 and TRBJ1-5, with TRBD1 as a possible D gene (6 bases). Trimming removed 2 bases from V and 5 bases from J, with 10 bases in between. CDR1 is MNHEY, CDR2 SVGAGI, per germline. The CDR3 has 14 residues. The CDR3 loop is CASSYGRGDQPQHF. The DNA of the CDR3 is TGTGCCAGCAGTTACGGGAGGGGGGATCAGCCCCAGCATTTT.

The rearrangement uses TRBV28 and TRBJ1-2; D gene unclear. The ends were cut back, 3 bases at V and 1 base at J, with 9 bases in the middle. Germline lookup yields CDR1 MDHEN and CDR2 SYDVKM. The CDR3 contains 14 residues. The CDR3 nucleotides read TGTGCCAGCAGTTTTCCGGGGAATAACTATGGCTACACCTTC. Translation: CASSFPGNNYGYTF.